This passage covers 17 T cell receptor beta chains from one sample sequenced in a study of cytotoxic CD8 clonotypes in ibrutinib-treated CLL. TCRdb's table, derived via immunoSEQ multiplex PCR, lists solely in-frame clones and lacks some. The sample comprises around 200,000 clones, just under 80% of which are singletons, and about an eighth rests with the top ten. The specimen was PBMCs, collected after 12 months of ibrutinib treatment. These receptors all come from a human donor with chronic lymphocytic leukemia.

In its sample, this clone was seen a few times. This sequence joins TRBV25-1 and TRBJ2-1; 9 positions match TRBD2. The CDR3 contains 14 residues. J gave up 7 bases and V 4 bases, and 5 bases lay outside the gene matches. Germline V gives CDR1 MGHDK, CDR2 SYGVNS. This CDR3 reads CASSGAGGVNEQFF. CDR3 coding DNA: TGTGCCAGCAGTGGAGCGGGAGGCGTGAATGAGCAGTTCTTC. Complete variable domain (other parts from reference TRBV25-1 and TRBJ2-1): EADIYQTPRYLVIGTGKKITLECSQTMGHDKMYWYQQDPGMELHLIHYSYGVNSTEKGDLSSESTVSRIRTEHFPLTLESARPSHTSQYLCASSGAGGVNEQFFGPGTRLTVL.

The chain uses TRBV16 and TRBJ1-2; 7 positions match TRBD1. Germline V lookup: CDR1 KGHSY, CDR2 FQNENV. V gave up 2 bases and J gave up 3 bases; unmatched junction bases: 0. The CDR3 loop spans 13 amino acids. The CDR3 DNA follows: TGTGCCAGCAGCCAAACAGGGGACTATGGCTACACCTTC. Protein: CASSQTGDYGYTF.

This chain connects TRBV7-9 to TRBJ2-2; D is tentatively TRBD1 or TRBD2 (5 bases each). Germline V gives CDR1 SEHNR, CDR2 FQNEAQ (reference sequence). Trimming stripped 5 bases from V and 7 bases from J, with 20 bases between. The length of the CDR3 is 16 residues. The DNA of the CDR3 is TGTGCCAGCAGCAACTTAGGGGCCTGGAGCGGCGGGGAGCTGTTTTTT. It codes for CASSNLGAWSGGELFF.

This chain connects TRBV28 to TRBJ2-7; 10 bases align to TRBD1. V was pared by 6 bases and J by 5 bases, with 13 bases of the junction left unmatched. The CDR3 spans 16 residues. CDR1 is MDHEN, CDR2 SYDVKM, per germline. The CDR3, as DNA: TGTGCCAGCAGCTCCAACGCCTGGGACAGGGGACACGAGCAGTACTTC. This gives the protein CASSSNAWDRGHEQYF.

This clone appeared a few times. The CDR3 DNA reads TGTGCCAGCAGCTTGAAATTAACGGGGTGGGGCTATGGCTACACCTTC. It encodes CASSLKLTGWGYGYTF. The gene calls are TRBV5-6 and TRBJ1-2; D not resolved. The CDR3 consists of 16 residues. Trimming removed 1 base from V and 4 bases from J, with 17 bases in between. The germline V gene has CDR1 SGHDT and CDR2 YYEEEE.

This chain joins TRBV4-1 and TRBJ1-5, with a tentative D call TRBD1 (5 bases). Trimming pared 0 bases from V and 4 bases from J, leaving 10 bases between. Germline V lookup: CDR1 MGHRA, CDR2 YSYEKL. There are 15 residues in the CDR3. The CDR3 protein is CASSQDGWGNQPQHF. The CDR3 region has the DNA TGCGCCAGCAGCCAAGATGGCTGGGGGAATCAGCCCCAGCATTTT.

The rearrangement links TRBV2 to TRBJ2-3; TRBD2 agrees at 15 bases. The J segment lost 6 bases and the V segment lost 6 bases, leaving 10 bases of the junction unmatched. CDR1 is SNHLY, CDR2 FYNNEI, per germline. The CDR3 has 17 residues. The CDR3 DNA follows: TGTGCCAGCAGCGGGACTAGCGGGGGGCCCTGGGGGGATACGCAGTATTTT. Its protein product is CASSGTSGGPWGDTQYF. The variable domain in full, completed from reference TRBV2 and TRBJ2-3, reads EPEVTQTPSHQVTQMGQEVILRCVPISNHLYFYWYRQILGQKVEFLVSFYNNEISEKSEIFDDQFSVERPDGSNFTLKIRSTKLEDSAMYFCASSGTSGGPWGDTQYFGPGTRLTVL.

In DNA, the CDR3 is TGTGCCAGCAGTTATTCGACAGGGTCTGCCGGCTACACCTTC. Amino acids: CASSYSTGSAGYTF. The chain combines TRBV6-6 with TRBJ1-2; the match to TRBD1 covers 7 bases. The CDR3 runs to 14 residues. V was clipped by 3 bases and J by 8 bases; unmatched bases: 9. Germline loops: CDR1 MNHNY, CDR2 SVGAGI (reference sequence).

This chain uses TRBV27 with TRBJ2-5; D gene unclear. Germline-derived CDR1 and CDR2 are MNHEY and SMNVEV (reference sequence). This CDR3 has 11 amino acids. V lost 2 bases to trimming and J lost 5 bases, with 3 bases between them. The CDR3 nucleotides read TGTGCCAGCAGTTTAAAGGAGACCCAGTACTTC. Encoded protein: CASSLKETQYF.

The gene calls are TRBV11-2 and TRBJ1-5, with D perhaps TRBD1 (6 bases). Germline V lookup: CDR1 SGHAT, CDR2 FQNNGV. There are 18 residues in the CDR3. Trimming took off 1 base at V and 3 bases at J, with 19 bases between the two ends. This CDR3 is CASSLVLLDRQSNQPQHF. CDR3 in DNA: TGTGCCAGCAGCTTAGTCCTCCTTGACAGGCAATCCAATCAGCCCCAGCATTTT.

This clone has just a few counts. The gene calls are TRBV5-1 and TRBJ2-7; 10 nucleotides line up with TRBD2. The CDR3 consists of 15 residues. Trimming at V came to 5 bases and at J to 0 bases, leaving 5 bases not matched to a gene. CDR1 and CDR2 (germline): SGHRS, YFSETQ. The CDR3 here is CASSPSGRASYEQYF. For the CDR3, the DNA is TGCGCCAGCAGTCCCAGCGGGAGGGCCTCCTACGAGCAGTACTTC. The whole variable domain, remainder taken from reference TRBV5-1 and TRBJ2-7, is KAGVTQTPRYLIKTRGQQVTLSCSPISGHRSVSWYQQTPGQGLQFLFEYFSETQRNKGNFPGRFSGRQFSNSRSEMNVSTLELGDSALYLCASSPSGRASYEQYFGPGTRLTVT.

V is TRBV11-3 and J is TRBJ1-3; D is unclear. Trimming removed 8 bases from V and 1 base from J, with 6 bases in between. The germline V gene encodes CDR1 SGHNT and CDR2 YENEEA. This CDR3 comprises 12 residues. DNA of the CDR3: TGTGCCAGCGAGGAGTCTGGAAACACCATATATTTT. This encodes CASEESGNTIYF.

This clone was detected only once. CDR3 DNA sequence: TGTGCCAGCAGCTTACAGGATCTACAGTCCTACGAGCAGTACTTC. Its protein product is CASSLQDLQSYEQYF. J is TRBJ2-7 and V is TRBV5-6; tentative D call: TRBD1 (5 bases). The CDR3 sequence is 15 residues long. Trimming shortened V by 2 bases and J by 1 base, and 13 bases separated the two germline ends. The germline V gene encodes CDR1 SGHDT and CDR2 YYEEEE.

The count of this clone is one. This chain links TRBV5-4 with TRBJ2-2; 11 bases line up with TRBD1. The CDR3 has 16 residues. The V gene end was trimmed by 1 base and the J gene end by 5 bases; junction bases not matched to a gene: 4. Germline V gene data show CDR1 as SGHNT and CDR2 as YYREEE (reference sequence). In nucleotides, the CDR3 is TGTGCCAGCAGCTTGAAGGACAGGGGGCGTACCGGGGAGCTGTTTTTT. This translates into CASSLKDRGRTGELFF.

The chain has TRBV7-2 and TRBJ2-7; D is uncertain. Germline assignment: CDR1 SGHTA and CDR2 FQGNSA. The CDR3 contains 13 residues. V was clipped by 5 bases and J by 1 base, with 9 bases between them. Here the CDR3 DNA reads TGTGCCAGCAGCCCGGACGGTTCCTACGAGCAGTACTTC. Its protein is CASSPDGSYEQYF.

This clone was recorded only once. CDR3 sequence (DNA): TGTGCCAGCAGCTTAGAGGGAATGCGGAGAGAGCAGTACTTC. Translating it yields CASSLEGMRREQYF. V is TRBV7-9 and J is TRBJ2-7, with D hard to call. Trimming removed 1 base at V and 7 bases at J, with 14 bases between. This CDR3 region has 14 residues. In germline, CDR1 is SEHNR, CDR2 FQNEAQ (reference sequence).

The chain combines TRBV28 with TRBJ2-7, with a possible D match to TRBD2 (6 bases). Germline loops: CDR1 MDHEN, CDR2 SYDVKM. With 5 bases removed from V and 4 bases from J, the gap between germline ends came to 15 bases. The CDR3 totals 14 residues. The CDR3 region is CASSPPSVTYEQYF. For the CDR3, the DNA is TGTGCCAGCAGTCCTCCTAGCGTCACTTACGAGCAGTACTTC.